The 22 T cell receptor beta chains listed next were all sequenced from one sample in a study of blood T cell repertoires in COVID-19. The repertoire was sequenced with immunoSEQ multiplex PCR; TCRdb's copy has only in-frame clones and lacks some. Of about 400,000 clones listed, more than 70% are singletons. Material for sequencing was peripheral blood. These receptors were taken from a man between 40 and 49 years old with acute or convalescent COVID-19.

The chain links TRBV2 to TRBJ1-3; TRBD1 matches 7 bases. Germline V gene data show CDR1 as SNHLY and CDR2 as FYNNEI. The V segment lost 6 bases and the J segment 2 bases; nucleotides outside the gene matches: 7. The CDR3 extends over 15 amino acids. The CDR3: CASRGNRGTGNTIYF. CDR3 DNA: TGTGCCAGCAGAGGAAACAGGGGAACTGGAAACACCATATATTTT.

The chain carries TRBV27 and TRBJ2-7; unclear D gene. The CDR3 is 14 amino acids. Trimming shortened V by 0 bases and J by 2 bases, and 8 bases separated the two germline ends. Per germline, CDR1 MNHEY and CDR2 SMNVEV (reference sequence). The CDR3 spells CASSLSTEAYEQYF. CDR3 in DNA: TGTGCCAGCAGTTTATCTACCGAGGCCTACGAGCAGTACTTC.

About this clone: The sample has other DNA sequences that encode this CDR3 too. The rearrangement uses TRBV12-3 or TRBV12-4 and TRBJ1-1; TRBD1 might be the D (5 bases). V gave up 6 bases and J gave up 4 bases, with 12 bases separating them. The CDR3 has 13 amino acids. CDR3 sequence: CASSPRGGTEAFF. CDR3 nucleotides: TGTGCCAGCAGCCCCCGGGGGGGCACTGAAGCTTTCTTT.

The V gene is TRBV4-1, the J gene TRBJ2-3; possible D gene TRBD2, 5 bases. V lost 1 base and J 4 bases, leaving 15 bases between the germline ends. The CDR3 loop spans 16 amino acids. The germline CDR1 and CDR2 sequences are MGHRA and YSYEKL. In DNA, the CDR3 is TGCGCCAGCAGCCAAGGGGCGAGGGTTTCGGCAGATACGCAGTATTTT. This encodes CASSQGARVSADTQYF.

The chain employs TRBV10-3 and TRBJ1-4, with D unclear. The V gene lost 2 bases and the J gene lost 1 base, with 5 bases spanning the gap. The CDR3 loop spans 14 amino acids. CDR1 and CDR2 (germline): ENHRY, SYGVKD. The CDR3 DNA reads TGTGCCATCAGTGAGGGGAGAACTAATGAAAAACTGTTTTTT. Its translation is CAISEGRTNEKLFF.

This chain uses TRBV30 with TRBJ2-1; no definite D call. Trimming removed 0 bases from V and 2 bases from J, with 11 bases in between. In germline, CDR1 is GTSNPN, CDR2 SVGIG (reference sequence). CDR3 size: 15 residues. The CDR3 loop reads CAWSVSGWAYNEQFF. The DNA of the CDR3 is TGTGCCTGGAGTGTATCGGGTTGGGCCTACAATGAGCAGTTCTTC.

This chain connects TRBV2 to TRBJ2-2; no clear D. CDR3 length: 15 amino acids. Germline-derived CDR1 and CDR2 are SNHLY and FYNNEI. V was trimmed by 6 bases and J by 2 bases, leaving 13 bases between them. CDR3: CASRAAIRNTGELFF. CDR3 nucleotides: TGTGCCAGCAGGGCGGCTATAAGAAACACCGGGGAGCTGTTTTTT.

The V gene is TRBV11-3, the J gene TRBJ2-1, with 9 positions matching TRBD2. Germline trimming cut 4 bases from V and 4 bases from J; bases unmatched to any gene: 5. The CDR3 runs 15 residues. Germline V CDR1 and CDR2: SGHNT, YENEEA. CDR3 amino acids: CASSSRLAGYNEQFF. The CDR3 DNA reads as TGTGCCAGCAGCTCCCGGCTAGCGGGGTACAATGAGCAGTTCTTC.

Comment on this clone: At one end, the junction sequence differs from germline, possibly due to a read error. This chain uses TRBV5-5 with TRBJ2-1; TRBD2 matches 7 bases. The germline gives CDR1 SGHKS, CDR2 YYEKEE (reference sequence). CDR3 length: 15 residues. The CDR3 coding sequence is TGTGCCAGCACCTTGGGCGGGAGCGTCCACAATGAGCAGTTCTTC. It specifies CASTLGGSVHNEQFF.

CDR3 loop: CASTTSGSYNEQFF. The CDR3 DNA reads TGCGCCAGCACGACTAGCGGGAGCTACAATGAGCAGTTCTTC. This chain uses TRBV5-1 with TRBJ2-1; 12 bases map to TRBD2. CDR1 and CDR2 (germline): SGHRS, YFSETQ. The CDR3 has 14 amino acids. J was trimmed by 3 bases and V by 6 bases; bases with no gene match: 1. Looking up the rest from reference TRBV5-1 and TRBJ2-1 gives the full variable domain: KAGVTQTPRYLIKTRGQQVTLSCSPISGHRSVSWYQQTPGQGLQFLFEYFSETQRNKGNFPGRFSGRQFSNSRSEMNVSTLELGDSALYLCASTTSGSYNEQFFGPGTRLTVL.

The chain couples TRBV5-8 to TRBJ2-5; 12 nucleotides match TRBD2. CDR1 is SGHTS, CDR2 YDEGEE, per germline. This CDR3 is 17 amino acids long. V was clipped by 3 bases and J by 0 bases; unmatched bases: 6. CDR3 coding DNA: TGTGCCAGCAGCTCTAGGACTAGCGGGGAGTACCAAGAGACCCAGTACTTC. Protein product: CASSSRTSGEYQETQYF.

CDR3: CASSLREQRDTQYF. The CDR3 DNA sequence: TGTGCCAGCAGTTTAAGGGAACAGCGGGATACGCAGTATTTT. The genes are TRBV28 and TRBJ2-3; D perhaps matches TRBD2 (5 bases). Germline CDR1 reads MDHEN; CDR2 reads SYDVKM. V lost 2 bases and J 6 bases, leaving 12 bases between the germline ends. There are 14 residues in the CDR3.

The chain combines TRBV18 with TRBJ2-1; TRBD2 matches at 15 bases. Germline trimming cut 2 bases from V and 0 bases from J; bases unmatched to any gene: 2. The CDR3 is 18 amino acids. The germline CDR1 and CDR2 sequences are KGHSH and LQKENI. For the CDR3, the DNA is TGTGCCAGCTCACCATGGACTAGCGGGAGGGCCTCCTACAATGAGCAGTTCTTC. Residues: CASSPWTSGRASYNEQFF.

The chain combines TRBV5-5 with TRBJ2-5, with TRBD2 matching 12 bases. With V trimmed by 0 bases and J by 7 bases, 4 bases remained unmatched. Germline CDR1 is SGHKS and CDR2 is YYEKEE (reference sequence). The CDR3 extends over 15 amino acids. The CDR3 nucleotides read TGTGCCAGCAGCTTGGTTCTAGCGGGGGGGAGGACCCAGTACTTC. This translates into CASSLVLAGGRTQYF.

CDR3 nucleotide sequence: TGTGCCAGCAGTGAACCCCGGGCTAGCGGGAGTTCCTACGAGCAGTACTTC. Its protein is CASSEPRASGSSYEQYF. The rearrangement joins TRBV6-1 to TRBJ2-7; 10 nucleotides agree with TRBD2. Germline V CDR1 and CDR2: MNHNS, SASEGT. The trim removed 2 bases at V and 1 base at J, leaving 8 bases unmatched. The CDR3 has 17 residues.

The chain uses TRBV21-1 and TRBJ1-3. TRBV21-1 is an annotated pseudogene. The CDR3 runs to 12 residues. CDR3 residues: CASSSGPNTIYF. CDR3 sequence (DNA): TGTGCCAGCAGCAGCGGTCCGAACACCATATATTTT.

The count of this clone is one. This same CDR3 is encoded by further DNA sequences in the sample. The chain has TRBV5-4 and TRBJ1-1; perhaps TRBD1 as D (6 bases). CDR1 and CDR2 from the germline V gene are SGHNT and YYREEE (reference sequence). V shed 1 base and J shed 5 bases, with 9 bases lying between them. This CDR3 has 13 amino acids. The CDR3 region is CASSLRGGTEAFF. DNA for the CDR3: TGTGCCAGCAGCTTGCGAGGGGGAACTGAAGCTTTCTTT.

The chain uses TRBV27 and TRBJ2-7; TRBD1 agrees at 11 bases. Germline lookup yields CDR1 MNHEY and CDR2 SMNVEV (reference sequence). CDR3 length equals 14 residues. The V gene end was trimmed by 5 bases and the J gene end by 5 bases; junction bases not matched to a gene: 5. The CDR3 sequence is CASSPGQGAHEQYF. The CDR3 DNA sequence: TGTGCCAGCAGTCCAGGACAGGGGGCACACGAGCAGTACTTC.

The CDR3 loop is CASSFSPRLADNEQFF. The CDR3 DNA reads as TGTGCCAGCAGCTTTAGCCCCCGACTAGCGGACAATGAGCAGTTCTTC. The chain couples TRBV5-6 to TRBJ2-1; 9 positions agree with TRBD2. Per the germline V gene, CDR1 is SGHDT and CDR2 is YYEEEE. V dropped 2 bases and J dropped 5; count of bases not matched to a gene: 8. CDR3 size: 16 residues.

This chain links TRBV9 with TRBJ1-2; possible D gene TRBD1, 6 bases. Germline lookup yields CDR1 SGDLS and CDR2 YYNGEE. Trimming took 3 bases from V and 8 from J, leaving 17 bases between them. The CDR3 totals 14 residues. The CDR3 is CASSGDTFRLGYTF. As DNA, the CDR3 is TGTGCCAGCAGCGGGGACACCTTCCGCTTGGGCTACACCTTC.

This clone was found a few times. The chain links TRBV6-2 or TRBV6-3 to TRBJ2-7; D possibly corresponds to TRBD2 (5 bases). V gave up 6 bases and J gave up 3 bases, with 27 bases separating them. Germline V gives CDR1 MNHEY, CDR2 SVGEGT. CDR3 length equals 18 residues. The CDR3 here is CASSHPPPRGRTHYEQYF. The CDR3 DNA reads as TGTGCCAGCAGCCACCCACCCCCACGGGGTAGGACCCACTACGAGCAGTACTTC.

A single count supports this clone. V and J are TRBV6-1 and TRBJ2-1; the match to TRBD1 covers 8 bases. The CDR3 spans 14 residues. J was trimmed by 2 bases and V by 3 bases; bases with no gene match: 0. The germline V gene has CDR1 MNHNS and CDR2 SASEGT. CDR3 in amino acids: CASSDRGPYNEQFF. CDR3 DNA sequence: TGTGCCAGCAGTGACAGGGGGCCCTACAATGAGCAGTTCTTC.